The TCR beta chain described here comes from a study of CD4 T cells in relation to SARS-CoV-2 and coronaviruses. Only in-frame clones appear in the TCRdb table, and some are missing; sequencing was by immunoSEQ multiplex PCR. The top ten clones hold about 10% of a sample with about 26,000 clones, roughly 82% of them seen once. This CDR3 contains 13 residues. CDR1 and CDR2 (germline): MNHEY, SVGAGI. Trimming took off 5 bases at V and 5 bases at J, with 11 bases between the two ends. Details on this clone: As yet, its antigen is unknown.

Before the COVID-19 pandemic, during about 2011-2019, CD4+ T cells were taken from unexposed donors. After more than eight days of culture, CD4+ T cells were isolated. Each well had two million PBMCs in approximately 5% human AB serum with IL-2. The source is a human donor in good health. This chain connects TRBV6-5 to TRBJ2-3; D is unresolved. The specimen sequenced was CD4+ T cells from PBMCs, cultured in vitro. CDR3 region: CASSSPLGDTQYF. The CDR3 nucleotides read TGTGCCAGCAGTAGCCCCTTGGGAGATACGCAGTATTTT.